This T cell receptor (beta chain) appears in the sequencing data of a study of regulatory and conventional T cells in RAG deficiency. Study results and caveats: Omenn syndrome and CID/AS patients had approximately 100-fold fewer unique Treg TCR beta sequences, versus approximately 10-fold elsewhere. Shannon entropy was markedly lower and Simpson indices higher in RAG-deficient patients than control T-cell subsets. Patient subsets had shorter CDR3s; Omenn Treg-Tconv overlap exceeded 80%.

Germline V lookup: CDR1 WSHSY, CDR2 SAAADI. V lost 7 bases and J lost 7, with 19 bases in between. The CDR3 has 14 amino acids. Using immunoSEQ multiplex PCR, the repertoire was profiled, and TCRdb retains in-frame clones only, with some absent. The sample carries some 30,000 clones, approximately 91% recorded once. Concerning this clone itself: Its matching antigen is unknown.

This sample also appeared in a second study, on regulatory T cells. That report adds: The PCR used 52 TRBV and 13 TRBJ primers.

The sequenced sample was CD8+ T cells sorted from blood. V is TRBV10-2 and J is TRBJ1-2; D is perhaps TRBD1 (6 bases). The origin of this receptor is a human donor in good health. DNA of the CDR3: TGCGCCAGCAATCTACTACAGGGAGGGAGTGGCTACACCTTC. This gives the protein CASNLLQGGSGYTF.